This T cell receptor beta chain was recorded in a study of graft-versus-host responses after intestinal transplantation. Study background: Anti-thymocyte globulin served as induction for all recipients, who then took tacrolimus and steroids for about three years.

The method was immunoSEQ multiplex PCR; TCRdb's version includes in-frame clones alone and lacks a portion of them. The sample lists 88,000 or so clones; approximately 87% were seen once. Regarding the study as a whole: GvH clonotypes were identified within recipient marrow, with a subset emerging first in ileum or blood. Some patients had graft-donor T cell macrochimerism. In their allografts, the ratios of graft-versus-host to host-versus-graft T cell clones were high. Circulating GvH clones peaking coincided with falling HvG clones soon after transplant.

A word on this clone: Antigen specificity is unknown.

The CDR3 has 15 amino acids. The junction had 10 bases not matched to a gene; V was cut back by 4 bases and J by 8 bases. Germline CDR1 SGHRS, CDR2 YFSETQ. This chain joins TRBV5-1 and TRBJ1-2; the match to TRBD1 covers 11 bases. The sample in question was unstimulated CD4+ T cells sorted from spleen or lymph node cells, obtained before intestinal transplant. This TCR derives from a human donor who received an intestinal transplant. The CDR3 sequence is CASSTGGQGAYGYTF. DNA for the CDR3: TGCGCCAGCAGCACGGGAGGACAGGGGGCTTACGGCTACACCTTC. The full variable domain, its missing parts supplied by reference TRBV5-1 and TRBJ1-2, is KAGVTQTPRYLIKTRGQQVTLSCSPISGHRSVSWYQQTPGQGLQFLFEYFSETQRNKGNFPGRFSGRQFSNSRSEMNVSTLELGDSALYLCASSTGGQGAYGYTFGSGTRLTVV.